This entry concerns a single TCR beta chain. Authors' data handling: Scientists estimated how many nucleated cells there were by amplifying reference gene primers. The method was immunoSEQ multiplex PCR; TCRdb's version includes in-frame clones alone and lacks a portion of them. That table is the source of V, J and clone size, and D and trimming were worked out from the DNA. This table has around 230,000 clones, roughly 80% appearing once. This sample is drawn from a study of blood T cell repertoires in COVID-19. About the research overall: In each case, the material was cDNA or gDNA derived from T cells, B-cell-depleted T cells, or PBMCs.

The clonotype originates from a woman aged 70 to 79 with active or convalescent COVID-19. Sequenced input: peripheral blood.

DNA of the CDR3: TGTGCCAGTAGCGTAGCGGGGGAGTTCACAGATACGCAGTATTTT. The encoded protein is CASSVAGEFTDTQYF. The chain links TRBV19 to TRBJ2-3, with 9 bases fitting TRBD2. Germline V gene sequence: CDR1 LNHDA, CDR2 SQIVND (reference sequence). V lost 6 bases to trimming and J lost 2 bases; unmatched junction nucleotides: 6. CDR3 length: 15 amino acids. The full variable domain, completed using reference TRBV19 and TRBJ2-3, is DGGITQSPKYLFRKEGQNVTLSCEQNLNHDAMYWYRQDPGQGLRLIYYSQIVNDFQKGDIAEGYSVSREKKESFPLTVTSAQKNPTAFYLCASSVAGEFTDTQYFGPGTRLTVL.